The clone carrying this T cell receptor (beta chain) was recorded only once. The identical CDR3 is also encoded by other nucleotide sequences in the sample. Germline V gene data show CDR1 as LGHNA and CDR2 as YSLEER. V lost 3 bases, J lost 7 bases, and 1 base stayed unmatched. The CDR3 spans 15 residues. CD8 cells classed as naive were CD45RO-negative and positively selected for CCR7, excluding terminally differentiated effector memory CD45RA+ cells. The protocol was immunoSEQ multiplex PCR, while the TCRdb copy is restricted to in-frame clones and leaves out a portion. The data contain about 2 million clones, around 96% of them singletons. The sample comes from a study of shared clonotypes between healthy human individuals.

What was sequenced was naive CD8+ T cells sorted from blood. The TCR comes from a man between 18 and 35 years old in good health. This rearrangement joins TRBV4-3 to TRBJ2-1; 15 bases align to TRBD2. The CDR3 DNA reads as TGCGCCAGCAGCCAGGGGACTAGCGGGAGGAATGAGCAGTTCTTC. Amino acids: CASSQGTSGRNEQFF.